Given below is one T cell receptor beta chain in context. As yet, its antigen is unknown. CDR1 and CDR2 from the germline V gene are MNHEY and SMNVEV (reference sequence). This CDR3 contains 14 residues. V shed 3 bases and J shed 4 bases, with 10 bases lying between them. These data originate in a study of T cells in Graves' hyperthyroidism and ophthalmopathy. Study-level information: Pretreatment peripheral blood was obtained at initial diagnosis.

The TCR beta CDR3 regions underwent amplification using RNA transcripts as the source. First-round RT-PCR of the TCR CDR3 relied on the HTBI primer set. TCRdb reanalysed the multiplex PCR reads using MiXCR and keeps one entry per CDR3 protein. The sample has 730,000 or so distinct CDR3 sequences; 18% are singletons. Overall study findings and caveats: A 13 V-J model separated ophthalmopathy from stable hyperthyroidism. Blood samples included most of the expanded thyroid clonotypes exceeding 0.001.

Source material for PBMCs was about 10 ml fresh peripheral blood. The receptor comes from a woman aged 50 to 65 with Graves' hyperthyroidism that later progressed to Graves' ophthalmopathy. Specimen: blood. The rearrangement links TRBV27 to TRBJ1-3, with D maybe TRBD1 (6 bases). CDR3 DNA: TGTGCCAGCAGTTTCGCAGGGGCAGGAAACACCATATATTTT. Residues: CASSFAGAGNTIYF.